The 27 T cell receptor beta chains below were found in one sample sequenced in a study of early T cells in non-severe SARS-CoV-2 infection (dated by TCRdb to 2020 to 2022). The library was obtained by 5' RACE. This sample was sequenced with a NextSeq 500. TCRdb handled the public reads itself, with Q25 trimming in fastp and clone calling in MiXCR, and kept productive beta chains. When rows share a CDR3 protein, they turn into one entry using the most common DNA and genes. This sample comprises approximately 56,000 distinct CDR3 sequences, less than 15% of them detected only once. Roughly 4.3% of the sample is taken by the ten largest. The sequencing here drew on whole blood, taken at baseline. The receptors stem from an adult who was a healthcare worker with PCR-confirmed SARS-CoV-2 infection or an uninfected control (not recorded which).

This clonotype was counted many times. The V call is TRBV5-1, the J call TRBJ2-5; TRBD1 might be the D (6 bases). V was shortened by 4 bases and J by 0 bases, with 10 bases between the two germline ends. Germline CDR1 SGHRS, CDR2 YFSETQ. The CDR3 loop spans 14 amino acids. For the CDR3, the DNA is TGCGCCAGCAGCCTGGGGACAAACCAAGAGACCCAGTACTTC. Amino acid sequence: CASSLGTNQETQYF. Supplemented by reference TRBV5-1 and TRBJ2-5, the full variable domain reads KAGVTQTPRYLIKTRGQQVTLSCSPISGHRSVSWYQQTPGQGLQFLFEYFSETQRNKGNFPGRFSGRQFSNSRSEMNVSTLELGDSALYLCASSLGTNQETQYFGPGTRLLVL.

The chain's CDR3 is CASSVGATNEQFF. The CDR3 DNA follows: TGTGCCAGCAGCGTAGGGGCGACCAATGAGCAGTTCTTC. This rearrangement joins TRBV9 to TRBJ2-1; unclear D gene. Trimming stripped 0 bases from V and 6 bases from J, with 7 bases between. Per the germline V gene, CDR1 is SGDLS and CDR2 is YYNGEE. This CDR3 comprises 13 residues.

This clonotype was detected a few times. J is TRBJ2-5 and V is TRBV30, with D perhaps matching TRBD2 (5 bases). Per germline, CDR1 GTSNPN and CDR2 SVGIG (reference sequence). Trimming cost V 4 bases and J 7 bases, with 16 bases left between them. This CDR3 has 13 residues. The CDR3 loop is CAWKDLARGTQYF. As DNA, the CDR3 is TGTGCCTGGAAGGATTTGGCTCGGGGGACCCAGTACTTC.

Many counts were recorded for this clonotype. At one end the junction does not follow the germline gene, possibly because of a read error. The CDR3 bases are TGTGCCAGCATTTTAGGGTATAATTCACCCCTCCACTTT. It translates to CASILGYNSPLHF. V is TRBV12-3 or TRBV12-4 and J is TRBJ1-6; D gene uncertain. The length of the CDR3 is 13 residues.

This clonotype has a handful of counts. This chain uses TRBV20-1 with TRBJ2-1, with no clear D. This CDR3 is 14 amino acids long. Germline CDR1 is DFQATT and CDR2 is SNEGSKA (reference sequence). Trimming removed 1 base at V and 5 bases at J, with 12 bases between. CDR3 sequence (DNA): TGCAGTGCTAGAGCCCTCCCCGAAAACAATGAGCAGTTCTTC. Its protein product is CSARALPENNEQFF.

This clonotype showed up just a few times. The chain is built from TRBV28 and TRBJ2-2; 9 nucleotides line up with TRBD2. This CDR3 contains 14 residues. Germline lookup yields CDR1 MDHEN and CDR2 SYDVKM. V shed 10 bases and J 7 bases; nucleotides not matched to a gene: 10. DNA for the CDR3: TGTGCCACCCGTAGCGGGAGTATTATCGGGGAGCTGTTTTTT. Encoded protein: CATRSGSIIGELFF. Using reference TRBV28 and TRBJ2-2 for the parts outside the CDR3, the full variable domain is DVKVTQSSRYLVKRTGEKVFLECVQDMDHENMFWYRQDPGLGLRLIYFSYDVKMKEKGDIPEGYSVSREKKERFSLILESASTNQTSMYLCATRSGSIIGELFFGEGSRLTVL.

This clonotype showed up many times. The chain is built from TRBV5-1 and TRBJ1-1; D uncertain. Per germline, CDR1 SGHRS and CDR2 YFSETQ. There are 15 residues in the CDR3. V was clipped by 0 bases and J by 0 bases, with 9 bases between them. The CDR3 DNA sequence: TGCGCCAGCAGCTTGGACCTAAAATTGAACACTGAAGCTTTCTTT. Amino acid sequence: CASSLDLKLNTEAFF.

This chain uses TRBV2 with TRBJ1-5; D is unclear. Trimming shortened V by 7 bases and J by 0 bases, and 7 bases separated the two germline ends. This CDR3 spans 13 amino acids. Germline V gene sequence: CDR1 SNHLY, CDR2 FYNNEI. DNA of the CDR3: TGTGCCAGCAAGTTGGATAGCAATCAGCCCCAGCATTTT. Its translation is CASKLDSNQPQHF.

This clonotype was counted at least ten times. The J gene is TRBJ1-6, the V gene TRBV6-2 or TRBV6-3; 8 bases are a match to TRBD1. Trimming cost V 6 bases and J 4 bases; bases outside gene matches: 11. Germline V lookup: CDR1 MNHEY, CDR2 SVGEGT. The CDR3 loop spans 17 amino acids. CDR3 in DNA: TGTGCCAGCAGACTCACCAGGGGGCGCGTGTATAATTCACCCCTCCACTTT. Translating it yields CASRLTRGRVYNSPLHF.

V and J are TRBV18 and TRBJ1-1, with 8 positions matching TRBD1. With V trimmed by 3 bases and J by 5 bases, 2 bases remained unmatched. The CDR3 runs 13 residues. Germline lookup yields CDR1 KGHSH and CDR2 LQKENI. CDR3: CASSPDRETEAFF. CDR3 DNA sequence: TGTGCCAGCTCACCGGACAGGGAGACTGAAGCTTTCTTT.

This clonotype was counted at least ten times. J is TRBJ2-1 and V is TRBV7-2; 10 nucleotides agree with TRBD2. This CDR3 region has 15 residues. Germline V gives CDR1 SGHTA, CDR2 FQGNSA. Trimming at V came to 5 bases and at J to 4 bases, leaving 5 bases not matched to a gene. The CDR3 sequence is CASSLLAGVYNEQFF. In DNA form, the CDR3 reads TGTGCCAGCAGCCTTCTAGCGGGAGTTTACAATGAGCAGTTCTTC.

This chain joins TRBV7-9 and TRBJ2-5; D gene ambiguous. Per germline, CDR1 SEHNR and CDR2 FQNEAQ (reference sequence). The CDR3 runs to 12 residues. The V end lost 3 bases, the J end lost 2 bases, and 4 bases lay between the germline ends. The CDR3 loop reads CASSLKQETQYF. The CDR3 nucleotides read TGTGCCAGCAGCTTGAAACAAGAGACCCAGTACTTC.

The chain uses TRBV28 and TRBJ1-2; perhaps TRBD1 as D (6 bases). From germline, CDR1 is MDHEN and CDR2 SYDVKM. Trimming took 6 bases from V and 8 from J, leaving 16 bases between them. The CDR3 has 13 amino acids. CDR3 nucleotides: TGTGCCAGCAGCCATACAGGGTCGTTAGGCTACACCTTC. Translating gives CASSHTGSLGYTF.

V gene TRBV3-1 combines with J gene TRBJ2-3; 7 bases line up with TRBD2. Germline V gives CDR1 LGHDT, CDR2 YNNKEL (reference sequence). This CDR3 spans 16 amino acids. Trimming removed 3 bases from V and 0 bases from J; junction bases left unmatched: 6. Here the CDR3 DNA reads TGTGCCAGCAGCCACGCTGGGGGGGGGAGCACAGATACGCAGTATTTT. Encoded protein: CASSHAGGGSTDTQYF.

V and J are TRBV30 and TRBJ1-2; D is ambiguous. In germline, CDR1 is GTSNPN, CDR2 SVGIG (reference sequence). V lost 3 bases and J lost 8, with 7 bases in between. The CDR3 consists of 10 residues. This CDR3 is CAWSGEGYTF. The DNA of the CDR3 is TGTGCCTGGAGCGGGGAAGGCTACACCTTC.

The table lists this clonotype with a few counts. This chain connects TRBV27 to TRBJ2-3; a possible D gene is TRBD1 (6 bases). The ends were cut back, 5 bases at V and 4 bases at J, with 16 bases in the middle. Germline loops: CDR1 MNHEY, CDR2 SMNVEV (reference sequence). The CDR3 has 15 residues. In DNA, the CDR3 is TGTGCCAGCAGTCTACTCTCGGACAGACCAGATACGCAGTATTTT. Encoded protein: CASSLLSDRPDTQYF.

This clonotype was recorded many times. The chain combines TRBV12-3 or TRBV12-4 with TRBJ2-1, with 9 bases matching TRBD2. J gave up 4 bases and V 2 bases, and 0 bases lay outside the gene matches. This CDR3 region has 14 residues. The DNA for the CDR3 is TGTGCCAGCAGTTTAAGCGGGGGGTACAATGAGCAGTTCTTC. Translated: CASSLSGGYNEQFF.

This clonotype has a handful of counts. Here the CDR3 reads CASSLTPRVHEQYF. The CDR3 bases are TGTGCCAGCAGCCTTACCCCTAGGGTCCACGAGCAGTACTTC. This chain uses TRBV5-6 with TRBJ2-7; D remains unclear. V was trimmed by 4 bases and J by 5 bases, leaving 16 bases between them. The CDR3 is made up of 14 amino acids. CDR1 SGHDT and CDR2 YYEEEE come from the germline V gene.

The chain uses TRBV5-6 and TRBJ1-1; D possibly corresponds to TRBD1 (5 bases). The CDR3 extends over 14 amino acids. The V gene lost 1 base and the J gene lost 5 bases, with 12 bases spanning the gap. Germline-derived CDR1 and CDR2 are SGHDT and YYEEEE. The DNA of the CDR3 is TGTGCCAGCAGCTTGCGAGGGGCGAATACTGAAGCTTTCTTT. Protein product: CASSLRGANTEAFF.

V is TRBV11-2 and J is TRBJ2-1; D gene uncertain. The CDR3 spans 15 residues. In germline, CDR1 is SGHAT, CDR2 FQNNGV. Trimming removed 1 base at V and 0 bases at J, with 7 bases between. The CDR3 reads CASSLGGSSYNEQFF. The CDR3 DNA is TGTGCCAGCAGCTTAGGGGGTAGCTCCTACAATGAGCAGTTCTTC.

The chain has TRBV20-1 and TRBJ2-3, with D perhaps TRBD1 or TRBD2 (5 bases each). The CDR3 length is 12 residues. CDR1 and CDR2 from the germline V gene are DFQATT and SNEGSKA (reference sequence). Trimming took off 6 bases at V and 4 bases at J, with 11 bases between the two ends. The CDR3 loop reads CSATRDPDTQYF. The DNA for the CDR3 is TGCAGTGCCACCCGGGACCCAGATACGCAGTATTTT.

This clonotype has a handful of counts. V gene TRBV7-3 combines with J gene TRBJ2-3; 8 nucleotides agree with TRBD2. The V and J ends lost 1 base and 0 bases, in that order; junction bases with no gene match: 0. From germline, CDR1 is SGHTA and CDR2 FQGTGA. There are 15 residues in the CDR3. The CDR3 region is CASSLSGRSTDTQYF. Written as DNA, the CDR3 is TGTGCCAGCAGCTTAAGCGGGAGGAGCACAGATACGCAGTATTTT.

The CDR3 spells CASSQGEEQFF. In DNA, the CDR3 is TGTGCCAGCAGCCAAGGGGAGGAGCAGTTCTTC. The J gene is TRBJ2-1, the V gene TRBV6-6; D may match TRBD1 or TRBD2 (5 bases each). CDR1 is MNHNY, CDR2 SVGAGI, per germline (reference sequence). Trimming pared 6 bases from V and 10 bases from J, leaving 10 bases between. The CDR3 has 11 amino acids.

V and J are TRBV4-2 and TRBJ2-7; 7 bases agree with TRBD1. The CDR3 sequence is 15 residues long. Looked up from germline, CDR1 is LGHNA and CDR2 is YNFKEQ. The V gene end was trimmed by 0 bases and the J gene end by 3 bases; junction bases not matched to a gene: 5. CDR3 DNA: TGTGCCAGCAGCCAAGAGAGACAGGGAAACTACGAGCAGTACTTC. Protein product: CASSQERQGNYEQYF.

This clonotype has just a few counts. CDR3 DNA: TGTGCCAGCAGTGAACTTGATACTAGCACAGATACGCAGTATTTT. Translating it yields CASSELDTSTDTQYF. V is TRBV2 and J is TRBJ2-3; D uncertain. V gave up 2 bases and J gave up 0 bases, with 9 bases separating them. Germline V gene lookup returns CDR1 SNHLY and CDR2 FYNNEI. CDR3 length: 15 residues.

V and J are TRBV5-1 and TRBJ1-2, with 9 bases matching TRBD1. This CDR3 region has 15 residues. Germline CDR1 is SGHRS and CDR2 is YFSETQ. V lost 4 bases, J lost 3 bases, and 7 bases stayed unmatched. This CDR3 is CASSPDRGDDYGYTF. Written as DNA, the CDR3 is TGCGCCAGCAGCCCGGACAGGGGAGATGACTATGGCTACACCTTC.

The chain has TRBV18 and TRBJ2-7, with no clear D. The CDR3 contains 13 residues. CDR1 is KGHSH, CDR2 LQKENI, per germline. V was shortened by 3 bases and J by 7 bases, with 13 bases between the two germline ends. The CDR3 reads CASSPPTVAEQYF. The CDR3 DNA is TGTGCCAGCTCACCCCCGACTGTGGCGGAGCAGTACTTC.